One T cell receptor (beta chain) is described in this entry. The read terminates 3 residues ahead of where the CDR3 ends, so the germline J gene completes it. This sample stems from a study of T cells in women clearing cervical HPV infection. In the study overall: Controls gave blood once infection was undetectable; cases at lesion identification.

The germline gives CDR1 SGHTA, CDR2 FQGNSA. V lost 1 base and J 5 bases, leaving 8 bases between the germline ends. CDR3 size: 14 residues. MY09/MY11 PCR detected cervical HPV DNA; dot-blot assigned genotypes. Libraries were prepared by immunoSEQ multiplex PCR; TCRdb keeps only in-frame clonotypes and omits some of them. The sample data list some 31,000 clones. Sequenced input: blood buffy coat. The V call is TRBV7-2, the J call TRBJ2-2; tentatively, D is TRBD1 (6 bases). This receptor was taken from a woman aged 18 to 75 with a cervical HPV16 infection that either progressed to CIN3+ or cleared (not recorded which). CDR3 DNA, as far as it was read: TGTGCCAGCAGCTTAGAAGGGGGAACCGGGGAG. It codes for CASSLEGGTGE. The entire CDR3 protein is CASSLEGGTGELFF.